This T cell receptor beta chain came from a study of cytomegalovirus exposure and HLA in healthy donors. PCR used 60 Vbeta primers and 13 Jbeta primers. Sequencing was performed with immunoSEQ multiplex PCR; in TCRdb, only in-frame clones are kept and a portion is missing. The profile shows tens of thousands of clones, 70% to 80% of them singletons. This CDR3 comprises 16 residues. With 1 base clipped from V and 4 bases from J, the junction kept 6 bases outside the gene matches. The germline gives CDR1 KGHSH, CDR2 LQKENI. The source is a man in his forties or fifties in good health and CMV-seropositive. The sequencing sample was made of PBMCs. This chain joins TRBV18 and TRBJ2-1, with 8 positions matching TRBD1. The CDR3 DNA is TGTGCCAGCTCACCACTAGGACAGGGATCATACAATGAGCAGTTCTTC. Translated, it gives CASSPLGQGSYNEQFF.